Given below is one T cell receptor (beta chain) in context. These data belong to a study of Ad26.COV2.S vaccination and SARS-CoV-2 variants. Method: immunoSEQ multiplex PCR; TCRdb's copy keeps in-frame clones and lacks some. The data hold 97,000 or so clones, with less than 85% observed a single time. The CDR3 totals 13 residues. Germline-derived CDR1 and CDR2 are GTSNPN and SVGIG (reference sequence). The J segment lost 8 bases and the V segment lost 1 base, leaving 4 bases of the junction unmatched. This specimen consisted of peripheral blood, obtained after recovery from COVID-19. This chain links TRBV30 with TRBJ1-3, with 8 bases lining up with TRBD1. The clonotype was recovered from a human donor who had recovered from COVID-19. This CDR3 reads CAWSAGGVYTIYF. The CDR3 DNA is TGTGCCTGGAGTGCAGGGGGCGTCTACACCATATATTTT.